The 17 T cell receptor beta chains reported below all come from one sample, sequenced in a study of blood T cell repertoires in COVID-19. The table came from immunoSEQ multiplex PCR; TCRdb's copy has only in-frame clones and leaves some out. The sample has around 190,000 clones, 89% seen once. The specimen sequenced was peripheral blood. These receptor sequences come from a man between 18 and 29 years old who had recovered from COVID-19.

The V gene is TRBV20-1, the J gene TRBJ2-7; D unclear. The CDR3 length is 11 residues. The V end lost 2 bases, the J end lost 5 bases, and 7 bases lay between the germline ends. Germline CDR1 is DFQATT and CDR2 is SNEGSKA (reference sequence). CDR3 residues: CSARRRDEQYF. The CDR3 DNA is TGCAGTGCTAGACGCCGGGACGAGCAGTACTTC.

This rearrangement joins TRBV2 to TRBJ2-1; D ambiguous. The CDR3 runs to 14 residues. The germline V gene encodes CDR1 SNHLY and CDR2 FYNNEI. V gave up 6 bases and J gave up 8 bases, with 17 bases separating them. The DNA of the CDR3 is TGTGCCAGCAGCCACCCTTCTTTCTTAGATGAGCAGTTCTTC. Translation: CASSHPSFLDEQFF.

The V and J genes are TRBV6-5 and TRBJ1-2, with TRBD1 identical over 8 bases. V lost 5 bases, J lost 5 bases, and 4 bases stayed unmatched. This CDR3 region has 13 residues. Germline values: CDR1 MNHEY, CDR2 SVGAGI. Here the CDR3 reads CASSKGQVYGYTF. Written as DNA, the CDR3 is TGTGCCAGCAGTAAGGGACAGGTATATGGCTACACCTTC.

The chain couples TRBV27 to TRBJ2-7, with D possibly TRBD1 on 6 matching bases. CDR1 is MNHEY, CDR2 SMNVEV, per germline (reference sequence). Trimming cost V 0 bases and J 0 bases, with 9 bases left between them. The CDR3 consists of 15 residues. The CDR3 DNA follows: TGTGCCAGCAGTTTATCTTGGGACACCTCCTACGAGCAGTACTTC. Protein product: CASSLSWDTSYEQYF.

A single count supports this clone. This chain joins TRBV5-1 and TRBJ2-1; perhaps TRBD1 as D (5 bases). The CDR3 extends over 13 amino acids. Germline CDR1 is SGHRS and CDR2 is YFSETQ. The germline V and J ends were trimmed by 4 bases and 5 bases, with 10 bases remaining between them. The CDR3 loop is CASSNRQNNEQFF. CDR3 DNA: TGCGCCAGCAGCAACCGACAGAACAATGAGCAGTTCTTC.

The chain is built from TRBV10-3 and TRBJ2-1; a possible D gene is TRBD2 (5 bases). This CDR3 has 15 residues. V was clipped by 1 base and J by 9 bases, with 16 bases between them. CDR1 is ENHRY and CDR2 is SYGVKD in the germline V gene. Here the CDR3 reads CAISEYPGQRGEQFF. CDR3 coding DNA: TGTGCCATCAGTGAGTATCCCGGGCAACGGGGTGAGCAGTTCTTC.

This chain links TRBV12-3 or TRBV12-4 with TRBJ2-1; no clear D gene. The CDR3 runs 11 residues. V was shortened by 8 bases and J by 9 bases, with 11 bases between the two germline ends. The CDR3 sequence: CASSLDTEQFF. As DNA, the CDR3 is TGTGCCAGCTCCTTAGATACTGAGCAGTTCTTC.

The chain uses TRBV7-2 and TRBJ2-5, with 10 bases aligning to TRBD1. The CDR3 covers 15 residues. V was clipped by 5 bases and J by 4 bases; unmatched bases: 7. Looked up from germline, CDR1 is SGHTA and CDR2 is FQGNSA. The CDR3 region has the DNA TGTGCCAGCAGCCGCGGGGACAGGGGCTTAGAGACCCAGTACTTC. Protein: CASSRGDRGLETQYF.

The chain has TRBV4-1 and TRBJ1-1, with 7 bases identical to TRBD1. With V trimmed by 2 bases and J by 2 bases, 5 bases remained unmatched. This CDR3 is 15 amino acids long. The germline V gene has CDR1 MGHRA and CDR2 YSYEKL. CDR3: CASSQFAGGNTEAFF. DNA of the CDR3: TGCGCCAGCAGCCAATTTGCAGGGGGAAACACTGAAGCTTTCTTT.

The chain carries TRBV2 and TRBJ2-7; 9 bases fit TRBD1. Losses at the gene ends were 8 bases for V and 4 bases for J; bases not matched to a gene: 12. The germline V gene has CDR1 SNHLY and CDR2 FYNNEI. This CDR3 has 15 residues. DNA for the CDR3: TGTGCCAGCTCCCAATCGGGACAGGGAACTTACGAGCAGTACTTC. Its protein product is CASSQSGQGTYEQYF.

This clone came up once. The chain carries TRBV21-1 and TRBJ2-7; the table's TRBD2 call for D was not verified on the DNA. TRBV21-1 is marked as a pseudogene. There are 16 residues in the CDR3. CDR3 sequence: CASSRLGVTLSYEQYF. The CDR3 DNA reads TGTGCCAGCAGCCGCCTGGGAGTGACACTCTCCTACGAGCAGTACTTC.

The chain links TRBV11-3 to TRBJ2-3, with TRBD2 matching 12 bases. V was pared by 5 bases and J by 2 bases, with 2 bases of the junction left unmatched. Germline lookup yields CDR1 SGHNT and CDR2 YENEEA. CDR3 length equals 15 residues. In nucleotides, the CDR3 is TGTGCCAGCAGCCGGACTAGCGGGGACACAGATACGCAGTATTTT. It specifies CASSRTSGDTDTQYF.

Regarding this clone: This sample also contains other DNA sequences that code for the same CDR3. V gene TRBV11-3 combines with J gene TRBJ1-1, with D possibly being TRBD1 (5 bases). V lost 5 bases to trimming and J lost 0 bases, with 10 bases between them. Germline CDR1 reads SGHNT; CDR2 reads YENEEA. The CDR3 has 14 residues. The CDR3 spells CASSQTGVNTEAFF. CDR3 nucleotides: TGTGCCAGCAGCCAAACAGGAGTGAACACTGAAGCTTTCTTT.

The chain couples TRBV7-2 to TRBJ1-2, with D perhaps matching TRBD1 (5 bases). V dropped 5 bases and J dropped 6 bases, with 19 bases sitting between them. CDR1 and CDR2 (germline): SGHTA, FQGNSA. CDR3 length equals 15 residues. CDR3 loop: CASSPRVGGTDGYTF. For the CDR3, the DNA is TGTGCCAGCAGCCCCCGAGTAGGAGGGACGGATGGCTACACCTTC.

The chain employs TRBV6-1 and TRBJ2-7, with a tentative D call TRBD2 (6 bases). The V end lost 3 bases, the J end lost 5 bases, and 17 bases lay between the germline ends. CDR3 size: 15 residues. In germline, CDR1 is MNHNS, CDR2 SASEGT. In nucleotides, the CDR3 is TGTGCCAGCAGTGAGAGTAGCCCCGGGGGAGACGAGCAGTACTTC. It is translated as CASSESSPGGDEQYF.

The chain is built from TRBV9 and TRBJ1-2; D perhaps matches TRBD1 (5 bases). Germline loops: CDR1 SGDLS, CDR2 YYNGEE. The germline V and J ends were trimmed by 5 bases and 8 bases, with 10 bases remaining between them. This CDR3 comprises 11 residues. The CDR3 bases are TGTGCCAGCAGTGCCGGGGGAGGCTACACCTTC. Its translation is CASSAGGGYTF.

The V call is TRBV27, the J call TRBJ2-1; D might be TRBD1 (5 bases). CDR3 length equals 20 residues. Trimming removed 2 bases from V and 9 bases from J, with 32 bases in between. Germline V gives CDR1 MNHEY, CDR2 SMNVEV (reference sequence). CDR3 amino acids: CASSLSMPYGDSALYGEQFF. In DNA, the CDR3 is TGTGCCAGCAGTTTAAGTATGCCCTATGGCGACAGTGCCTTATACGGTGAGCAGTTCTTC.